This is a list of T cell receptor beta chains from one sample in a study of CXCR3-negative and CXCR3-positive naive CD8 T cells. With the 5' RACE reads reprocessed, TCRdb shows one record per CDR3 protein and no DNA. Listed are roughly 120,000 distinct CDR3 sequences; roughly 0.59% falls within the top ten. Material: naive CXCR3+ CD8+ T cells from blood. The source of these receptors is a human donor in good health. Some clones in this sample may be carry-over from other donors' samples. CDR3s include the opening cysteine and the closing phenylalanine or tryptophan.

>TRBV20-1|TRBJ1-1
CSARDAGKNSAYTEAFF
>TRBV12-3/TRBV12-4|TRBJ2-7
CASSSDPSFGEQYF
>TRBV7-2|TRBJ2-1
CASSPGEGAYNEQFF
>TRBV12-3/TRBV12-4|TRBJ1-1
CASTPGEEAFF
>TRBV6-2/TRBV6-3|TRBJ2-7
CASSRIAGTRAYEQYF
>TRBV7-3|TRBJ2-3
CASSSTDITDTQYF
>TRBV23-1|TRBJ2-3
CSKRAGACTDTQYF
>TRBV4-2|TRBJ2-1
CASSERGGEYNEQFF
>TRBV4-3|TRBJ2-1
CASSQGGEYNEQFF
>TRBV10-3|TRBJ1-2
CAISESRAPNYGYTF
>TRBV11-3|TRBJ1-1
CASSLKRVLLTEAFF
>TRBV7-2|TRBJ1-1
CASSRLVGTEAFF
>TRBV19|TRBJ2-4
CASSEGGRTKNIQYF
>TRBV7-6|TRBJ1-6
CASSQTTNSGSPLHF
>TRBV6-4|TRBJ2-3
CASSAFLQGREEIDTQYF
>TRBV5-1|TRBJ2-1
CASGVGYVNNEQFF
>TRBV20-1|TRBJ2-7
CSARYQGYEQYF
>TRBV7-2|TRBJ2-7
CASRGVGNSYEQYF
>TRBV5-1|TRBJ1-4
CASSLEGGTEKLFF
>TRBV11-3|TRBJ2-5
CASKPRTSGGETQYF
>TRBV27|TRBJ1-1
CASSLVPPQGGNTEAFF
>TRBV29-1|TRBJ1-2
CSVEDPRTGMDYGYTF
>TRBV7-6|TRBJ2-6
CASSLEGRVIGANVLTF
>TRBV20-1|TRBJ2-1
CSAIGVWGYNEQFF
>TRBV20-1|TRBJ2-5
CSARDPGLAGETQYF
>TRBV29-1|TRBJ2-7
CSVAGGLSNYEQYF
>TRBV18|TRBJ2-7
CASSPSGDWYEQYF
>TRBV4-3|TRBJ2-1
CASSQGGRQGVNNEQFF
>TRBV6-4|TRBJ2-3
CASSDSPGLAADTQYF
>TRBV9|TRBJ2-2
CASSVGRSNTGELFF
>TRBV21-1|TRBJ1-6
CASTETGRNLSSYNSPLHF
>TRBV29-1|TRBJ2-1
CSVEDFGSHSYNEQFF
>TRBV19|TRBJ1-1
CASRFRGGTEAFF
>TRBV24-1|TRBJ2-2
CATSDGYTGELFF
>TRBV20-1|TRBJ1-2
CSAPRRDNYGYTF
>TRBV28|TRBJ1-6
CASSSTGAGNSPLHF
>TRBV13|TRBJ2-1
CASSFGTSGYNEQLF
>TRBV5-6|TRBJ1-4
CASSLVGDRFNEKLFF
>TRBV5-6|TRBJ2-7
CASSLDGESEQYF
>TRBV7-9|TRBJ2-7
CASSGPGGITQSYEQYF
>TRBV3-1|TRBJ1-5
CASSQDLFQPQHF
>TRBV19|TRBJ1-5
CASTTGTGGNQPQHF
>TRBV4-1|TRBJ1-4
CASSPYTQGRANEKLFF